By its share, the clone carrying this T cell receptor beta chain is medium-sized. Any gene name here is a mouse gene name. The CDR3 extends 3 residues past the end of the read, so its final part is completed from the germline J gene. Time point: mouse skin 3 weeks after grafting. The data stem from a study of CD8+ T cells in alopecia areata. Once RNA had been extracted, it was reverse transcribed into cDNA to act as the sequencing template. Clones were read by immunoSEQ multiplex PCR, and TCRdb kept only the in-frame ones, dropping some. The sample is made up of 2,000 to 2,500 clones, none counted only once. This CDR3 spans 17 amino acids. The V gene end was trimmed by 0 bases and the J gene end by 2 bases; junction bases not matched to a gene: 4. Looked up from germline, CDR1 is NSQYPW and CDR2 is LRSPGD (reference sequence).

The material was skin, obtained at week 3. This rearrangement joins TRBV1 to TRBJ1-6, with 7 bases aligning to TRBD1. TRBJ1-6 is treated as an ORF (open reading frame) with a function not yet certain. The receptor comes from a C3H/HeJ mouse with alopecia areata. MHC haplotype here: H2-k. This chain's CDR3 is CTCSADLGTAYNSPLYF. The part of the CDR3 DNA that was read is TGCACCTGCAGTGCAGACCTCGGGACAGCCTATAATTCGCCC.